This T cell receptor (beta chain) was identified during a study of CD8+ T cells in alopecia areata. Whole-study context: Treated patients were given 5 to 10 mg oral tofacitinib twice daily. A 6-month period off drug followed tofacitinib, which lasted 6 to 18 months.

As the sequencing template, cDNA was produced by extracting RNA and reverse transcribing it. Produced via immunoSEQ multiplex PCR; TCRdb's table is partial and in-frame only. The sample has some 130,000 clones, approximately 48% seen once. Findings and limits, study-wide: Compared with normal scalp, lesional scalp had higher clonality and more expanded CD8+ clones.

Starting from PBMCs, sorting isolated CD4+ and CD8+ T cells. As for this clone: The antigen remains unidentified.

This CDR3 is built from 13 residues. Per germline, CDR1 GTSNPN and CDR2 SVGIG (reference sequence). Trimming took 2 bases from V and 5 from J; bases not matched to a gene: 5. This rearrangement joins TRBV30 to TRBJ2-7; 8 nucleotides match TRBD1. Specimen: CD8+ T cells sorted from blood, collected at week 0. The TCR was taken from a human donor with alopecia areata. CDR3 nucleotides: TGTGCCTGGAGTTCCTGGACAGGGCACGAGCAGTACTTC. Its translation is CAWSSWTGHEQYF. Supplemented by reference TRBV30 and TRBJ2-7, the full variable domain reads SQTIHQWPATLVQPVGSPLSLECTVEGTSNPNLYWYRQAAGRGLQLLFYSVGIGQISSEVPQNLSASRPQDRQFILSSKKLLLSDSGFYLCAWSSWTGHEQYFGPGTRLTVT.